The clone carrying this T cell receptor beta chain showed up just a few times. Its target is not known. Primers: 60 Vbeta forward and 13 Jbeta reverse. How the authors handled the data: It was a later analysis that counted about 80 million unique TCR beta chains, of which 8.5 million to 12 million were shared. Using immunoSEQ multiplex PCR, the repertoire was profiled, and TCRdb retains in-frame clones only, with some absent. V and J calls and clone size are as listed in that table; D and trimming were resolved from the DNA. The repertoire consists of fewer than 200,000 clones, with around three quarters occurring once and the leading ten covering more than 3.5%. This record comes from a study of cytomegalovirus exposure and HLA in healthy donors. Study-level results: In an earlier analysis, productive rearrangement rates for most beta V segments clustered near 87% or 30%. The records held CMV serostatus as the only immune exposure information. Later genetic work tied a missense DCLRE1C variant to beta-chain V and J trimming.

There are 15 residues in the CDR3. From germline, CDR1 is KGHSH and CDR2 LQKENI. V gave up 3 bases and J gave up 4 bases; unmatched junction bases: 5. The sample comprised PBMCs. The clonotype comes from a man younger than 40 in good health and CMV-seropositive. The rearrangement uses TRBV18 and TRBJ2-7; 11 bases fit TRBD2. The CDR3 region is CASSPSTSGVYEQYF. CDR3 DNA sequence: TGTGCCAGCTCACCCTCGACTAGCGGGGTGTACGAGCAGTACTTC.